A single sample is the source of the 31 T cell receptor beta chains below, sequenced in a study of healthy donors' naive CD4 and CD8 T cells. A linear amplification protocol produced the TCR libraries from about 450 ng of total RNA. TCRdb reprocessed the reads with MiXCR, giving one entry per CDR3 protein. The profile covers approximately 180,000 distinct CDR3 sequences, with about 70% appearing a single time and 2% to 2.5% taken by the ten largest. Sample: naive CD4+ and CD8+ T cells sorted from blood, pooled from several donors. The receptors originated from a pool of human donors in good health; the sample pools cells from several healthy donors.

This clonotype has just a few counts. V usage is TRBV29-1 and J usage is TRBJ2-1, with TRBD2 matching over 13 bases. Germline V gene data show CDR1 as SQVTM and CDR2 as ANQGSEA. Germline trimming cut 1 base from V and 1 base from J; bases unmatched to any gene: 4. The CDR3 totals 17 residues. The CDR3 nucleotides read TGCAGCGTTGAAGGGACTAGCGGGAGCGGATCCTACAATGAGCAGTTCTTC. It is translated as CSVEGTSGSGSYNEQFF.

In regard to this clonotype: A read error may account for a junction end that differs from germline. The chain couples TRBV6-5 to TRBJ1-2, with D maybe TRBD1 (6 bases). This CDR3 is 15 amino acids long. Germline loops: CDR1 MNHEY, CDR2 SVGAGI. CDR3 amino acids: CASSPRQALNYGHTF. CDR3 coding DNA: TGTGCCAGCAGTCCAAGACAGGCCCTAAACTATGGCCACACCTTC.

The chain employs TRBV11-2 and TRBJ2-7; 9 nucleotides agree with TRBD1. The V and J ends lost 1 base and 1 base, in that order; junction bases with no gene match: 8. Germline-derived CDR1 and CDR2 are SGHAT and FQNNGV. The length of the CDR3 is 17 residues. For the CDR3, the DNA is TGTGCCAGCAGCTTAGGCTGGGACAGGGATATGTCCTACGAGCAGTACTTC. It yields the protein CASSLGWDRDMSYEQYF.

The V gene is TRBV10-3, the J gene TRBJ2-3; 10 bases map to TRBD2. The CDR3 runs to 15 residues. Germline V gene sequence: CDR1 ENHRY, CDR2 SYGVKD. The V gene end was trimmed by 3 bases and the J gene end by 4 bases; junction bases not matched to a gene: 4. CDR3 bases: TGTGCCATCAGTGAAGGTAGCGGGGGGCCAGATACGCAGTATTTT. Translation gives CAISEGSGGPDTQYF.

This clonotype turned up a few times. The CDR3 loop reads CASSWAGGTDTQYF. In DNA, the CDR3 is TGTGCCAGCAGTTGGGCGGGAGGCACAGATACGCAGTATTTT. This chain links TRBV12-3 or TRBV12-4 with TRBJ2-3, with 7 positions matching TRBD2. V lost 4 bases and J lost 1; bases outside the gene matches: 2. This CDR3 spans 14 amino acids.

This clonotype turned up a few times. V and J are TRBV29-1 and TRBJ1-2; no firm D call. CDR1 and CDR2 from the germline V gene are SQVTM and ANQGSEA. The length of the CDR3 is 12 residues. V was shortened by 7 bases and J by 1 base, with 10 bases between the two germline ends. CDR3 residues: CSARRGNYGYTF. DNA for the CDR3: TGCAGCGCCCGGCGGGGTAACTATGGCTACACCTTC. The full variable domain, its missing parts supplied by reference TRBV29-1 and TRBJ1-2, is SAVISQKPSRDICQRGTSLTIQCQVDSQVTMMFWYRQQPGQSLTLIATANQGSEATYESGFVIDKFPISRPNLTFSTLTVSNMSPEDSSIYLCSARRGNYGYTFGSGTRLTVV.

The chain recombines TRBV6-1 with TRBJ2-1; D call uncertain. Trimming removed 5 bases from V and 7 bases from J, with 3 bases in between. Germline V lookup: CDR1 MNHNS, CDR2 SASEGT. The CDR3 extends over 10 amino acids. The CDR3 sequence is CASSRNEQFF. Here the CDR3 DNA reads TGTGCCAGCAGTCGGAATGAGCAGTTCTTC.

The V call is TRBV5-1, the J call TRBJ1-2; D gene uncertain. V gave up 0 bases and J gave up 7 bases, with 13 bases separating them. The CDR3 length is 14 residues. The germline V gene has CDR1 SGHRS and CDR2 YFSETQ. Here the CDR3 DNA reads TGCGCCAGCAGCTTGGCTTCGGACGTGCGTGGCTACACCTTC. Translated, it gives CASSLASDVRGYTF.

This clonotype was seen only a few times. The rearrangement links TRBV10-2 to TRBJ2-5; 7 bases fit TRBD2. Germline trimming cut 6 bases from V and 0 bases from J; bases unmatched to any gene: 13. CDR3 size: 17 residues. Germline assignment: CDR1 WSHSY and CDR2 SAAADI. In DNA, the CDR3 is TGCGCCAGCAGCCCTCGGGTAGCGGGCAACCACCAAGAGACCCAGTACTTC. Translated, it gives CASSPRVAGNHQETQYF.

The J gene is TRBJ2-3, the V gene TRBV10-3; no firm D call. Germline CDR1 and CDR2: ENHRY and SYGVKD. V was clipped by 4 bases and J by 0 bases, with 5 bases between them. This CDR3 has 13 amino acids. CDR3 in amino acids: CAISVVSTDTQYF. The CDR3 DNA sequence: TGTGCCATCAGTGTGGTGAGCACAGATACGCAGTATTTT.

The chain uses TRBV5-5 and TRBJ1-1; D remains ambiguous. From germline, CDR1 is SGHKS and CDR2 YYEKEE (reference sequence). The V and J ends lost 4 bases and 5 bases respectively, with 15 bases between them. This CDR3 contains 14 residues. The CDR3 loop reads CASSVEDGRTEAFF. The DNA of the CDR3 is TGTGCCAGCAGCGTAGAGGACGGCCGGACTGAAGCTTTCTTT.

V is TRBV29-1 and J is TRBJ2-7; D remains unclear. The CDR3 totals 11 residues. CDR1 SQVTM and CDR2 ANQGSEA come from the germline V gene. Trimming pared 3 bases from V and 2 bases from J, leaving 5 bases between. CDR3 amino acids: CSVDSPYEQYF. CDR3 in DNA: TGCAGCGTTGATTCCCCCTACGAGCAGTACTTC.

The chain couples TRBV29-1 to TRBJ2-7; no clear D gene. V was clipped by 7 bases and J by 3 bases, with 16 bases between them. This CDR3 spans 13 amino acids. CDR1 and CDR2 from the germline V gene are SQVTM and ANQGSEA. For the CDR3, the DNA is TGCAGCGCCTCGGGTGGAGTAGACTACGAGCAGTACTTC. It yields the protein CSASGGVDYEQYF.

The chain joins TRBV29-1 to TRBJ1-1; D is possibly TRBD1 (5 bases). The CDR3 loop spans 14 amino acids. V was cut by 7 bases and J by 5 bases, with 20 bases left in between. Germline V gene data show CDR1 as SQVTM and CDR2 as ANQGSEA. The CDR3 DNA is TGCAGCGCTGACCCCCGGGGCCGTGGGACTGAAGCTTTCTTT. The encoded protein is CSADPRGRGTEAFF.

This clonotype came up a few times. The rearrangement links TRBV19 to TRBJ1-2; D not resolved. V lost 5 bases and J lost 6, with 7 bases in between. Germline values: CDR1 LNHDA, CDR2 SQIVND (reference sequence). The CDR3 covers 11 residues. CDR3 sequence reads: CASSGGDGYTF. In DNA, the CDR3 is TGTGCCAGTAGTGGCGGGGATGGCTACACCTTC.

The chain is built from TRBV19 and TRBJ2-5; maybe TRBD2 (6 bases). There are 15 residues in the CDR3. CDR1 is LNHDA, CDR2 SQIVND, per germline (reference sequence). V dropped 5 bases and J dropped 5 bases, with 18 bases sitting between them. As DNA, the CDR3 is TGTGCCAGTAGTGGATCGGGACTTATTACGGAGACCCAGTACTTC. This encodes CASSGSGLITETQYF.

V is TRBV19 and J is TRBJ2-7; TRBD1 agrees at 7 bases. This CDR3 is built from 12 residues. Germline CDR1 reads LNHDA; CDR2 reads SQIVND (reference sequence). V was pared by 6 bases and J by 9 bases, with 8 bases of the junction left unmatched. CDR3 DNA sequence: TGTGCCAGTAGCACAACAGGGGAGAGGCAGTACTTC. Its translation is CASSTTGERQYF.

The chain recombines TRBV6-5 with TRBJ2-5; TRBD1 matches 7 bases. This CDR3 region has 15 residues. V lost 0 bases to trimming and J lost 3 bases; unmatched junction nucleotides: 4. Germline V gives CDR1 MNHEY, CDR2 SVGAGI. The CDR3 coding sequence is TGTGCCAGCAGTTACTCTCTACAGGGGAAAGAGACCCAGTACTTC. It encodes CASSYSLQGKETQYF.

The rearrangement uses TRBV12-3 or TRBV12-4 and TRBJ1-1, with D hard to call. The CDR3 sequence is 13 residues long. Deletions cut 5 bases from V and 1 base from J, with 8 bases between. For the CDR3, the DNA is TGTGCCAGCAGTGTCTACAAGAACACTGAAGCTTTCTTT. It translates to CASSVYKNTEAFF.

J is TRBJ1-2 and V is TRBV30, with a weak D call TRBD1 (5 bases). The CDR3 has 12 amino acids. Trimming shortened V by 1 base and J by 4 bases, and 7 bases separated the two germline ends. The germline V gene has CDR1 GTSNPN and CDR2 SVGIG (reference sequence). CDR3: CAWSEGPYGYTF. Here the CDR3 DNA reads TGTGCCTGGAGTGAGGGGCCCTATGGCTACACCTTC. The full variable domain, its missing parts supplied by reference TRBV30 and TRBJ1-2, is SQTIHQWPATLVQPVGSPLSLECTVEGTSNPNLYWYRQAAGRGLQLLFYSVGIGQISSEVPQNLSASRPQDRQFILSSKKLLLSDSGFYLCAWSEGPYGYTFGSGTRLTVV.

V is TRBV7-6 and J is TRBJ1-3; D call uncertain. V was shortened by 5 bases and J by 0 bases, with 14 bases between the two germline ends. Looked up from germline, CDR1 is SGHVS and CDR2 is FNYEAQ. The CDR3 totals 16 residues. CDR3 residues: CASSLGGGSSGNTIYF. The CDR3 DNA is TGTGCCAGCAGCCTCGGTGGAGGGAGCTCTGGAAACACCATATATTTT.

This clonotype was detected only a few times. This chain connects TRBV19 to TRBJ1-1; D is possibly TRBD1 (5 bases). V lost 5 bases and J 4 bases, leaving 8 bases between the germline ends. The length of the CDR3 is 12 residues. Germline V gives CDR1 LNHDA, CDR2 SQIVND (reference sequence). The CDR3 loop is CASSAGGTEAFF. CDR3 DNA sequence: TGTGCCAGTAGTGCCGGGGGCACTGAAGCTTTCTTT.

The V call is TRBV24-1, the J call TRBJ2-2, with TRBD1 as a possible D gene (6 bases). The germline gives CDR1 KGHDR, CDR2 SFDVKD. V was pared by 4 bases and J by 3 bases, with 14 bases between. This CDR3 has 16 amino acids. Here the CDR3 reads CATSDPQGVDTGELFF. CDR3 nucleotide sequence: TGTGCCACCAGTGACCCACAGGGAGTCGACACCGGGGAGCTGTTTTTT.

This clonotype has just a few counts. V usage is TRBV6-5 and J usage is TRBJ1-1; D remains unclear. The CDR3 totals 14 residues. Germline V gene lookup returns CDR1 MNHEY and CDR2 SVGAGI. Trimming left V 6 bases short and J 5 bases short, with 16 bases between. CDR3 sequence: CASSLGYSGTEAFF. In nucleotides, the CDR3 is TGTGCCAGCAGCCTAGGCTACAGTGGGACTGAAGCTTTCTTT.

This clonotype occurred a few times. The V gene is TRBV6-1, the J gene TRBJ1-2; D is ambiguous. There are 14 residues in the CDR3. V dropped 2 bases and J dropped 6 bases, with 13 bases sitting between them. CDR1 is MNHNS, CDR2 SASEGT, per germline. The CDR3 here is CASSEMDTGNGYTF. CDR3 bases: TGTGCCAGCAGTGAAATGGATACGGGGAATGGCTACACCTTC.

The V gene is TRBV27, the J gene TRBJ2-7; D tentatively reads TRBD1 or TRBD2 (6 bases each). This CDR3 has 15 residues. The germline gives CDR1 MNHEY, CDR2 SMNVEV (reference sequence). The CDR3 is CASSLGGQRVCEQYV. The CDR3, as DNA: TGCGCCAGCAGCTTGGGGGGCCAGCGGGTATGCGAGCAGTACGTC.

The chain carries TRBV29-1 and TRBJ2-1; D is possibly TRBD1 or TRBD2 (6 bases each). Between the trimmed V and J ends, which lost 7 bases and 2 bases, there was a span of 12 bases. The CDR3 sequence is 13 residues long. From germline, CDR1 is SQVTM and CDR2 ANQGSEA. The CDR3, as DNA: TGCAGCGGCGGACGGGGGCCCTACAATGAGCAGTTCTTC. Its translation: CSGGRGPYNEQFF.

The chain is built from TRBV6-2 or TRBV6-3 and TRBJ2-5; no definite D call. Looked up from germline, CDR1 is MNHEY and CDR2 is SVGEGT. Trimming removed 5 bases at V and 2 bases at J, with 0 bases between. This CDR3 is built from 10 residues. In DNA form, the CDR3 reads TGTGCCAGCAGTCAAGAGACCCAGTACTTC. Its protein is CASSQETQYF.

The genes are TRBV21-1 and TRBJ2-3; TRBD2 is the table's D call and was not checked against the DNA. TRBV21-1 is labeled a pseudogene. The CDR3 extends over 17 amino acids. This chain's CDR3 is CASSKWAAGGSTDTQYF. In DNA form, the CDR3 reads TGTGCCAGCAGCAAATGGGCCGCGGGAGGGAGCACAGATACGCAGTATTTT.

The V gene is TRBV29-1, the J gene TRBJ2-1; TRBD2 matches 9 bases. V gave up 3 bases and J gave up 4 bases; unmatched junction bases: 4. The CDR3 has 14 residues. Per the germline V gene, CDR1 is SQVTM and CDR2 is ANQGSEA. The DNA for the CDR3 is TGCAGCGTTGAGGCGGGAGGGGGTTACAATGAGCAGTTCTTC. It encodes CSVEAGGGYNEQFF.

This chain links TRBV10-3 with TRBJ2-7, with D possibly matching TRBD1 (5 bases). The length of the CDR3 is 13 residues. The germline V gene has CDR1 ENHRY and CDR2 SYGVKD. V was clipped by 2 bases and J by 2 bases, with 7 bases between them. The CDR3 protein is CAISERGTYEQYF. CDR3 DNA: TGTGCCATCAGTGAGAGGGGAACCTACGAGCAGTACTTC.